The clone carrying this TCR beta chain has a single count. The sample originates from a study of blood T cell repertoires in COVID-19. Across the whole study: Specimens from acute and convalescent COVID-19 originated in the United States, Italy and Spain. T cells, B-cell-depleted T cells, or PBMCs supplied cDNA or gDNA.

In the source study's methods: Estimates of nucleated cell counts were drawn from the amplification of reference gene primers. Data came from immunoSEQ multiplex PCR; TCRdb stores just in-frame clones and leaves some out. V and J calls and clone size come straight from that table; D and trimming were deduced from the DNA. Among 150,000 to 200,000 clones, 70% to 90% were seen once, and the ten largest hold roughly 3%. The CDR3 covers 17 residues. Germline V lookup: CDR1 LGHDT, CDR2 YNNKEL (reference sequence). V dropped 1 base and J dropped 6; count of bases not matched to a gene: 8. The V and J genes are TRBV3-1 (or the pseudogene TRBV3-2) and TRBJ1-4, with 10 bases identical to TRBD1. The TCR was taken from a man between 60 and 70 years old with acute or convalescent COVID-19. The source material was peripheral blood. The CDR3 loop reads CASSQGRDRGLYEKLFF. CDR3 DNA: TGTGCCAGCAGCCAAGGACGAGACAGGGGGCTTTATGAAAAACTGTTTTTT.